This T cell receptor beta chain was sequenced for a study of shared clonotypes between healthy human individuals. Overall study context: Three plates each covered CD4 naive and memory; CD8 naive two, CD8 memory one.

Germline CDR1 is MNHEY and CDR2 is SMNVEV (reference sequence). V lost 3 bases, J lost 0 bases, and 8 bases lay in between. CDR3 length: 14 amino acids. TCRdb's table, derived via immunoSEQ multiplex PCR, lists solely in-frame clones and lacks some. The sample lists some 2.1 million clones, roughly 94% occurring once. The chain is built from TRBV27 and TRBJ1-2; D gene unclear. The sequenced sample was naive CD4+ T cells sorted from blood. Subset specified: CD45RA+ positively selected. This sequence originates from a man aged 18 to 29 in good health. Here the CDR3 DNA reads TGTGCCAGCAGTTTTGCAGTAACTAACTATGGCTACACCTTC. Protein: CASSFAVTNYGYTF.